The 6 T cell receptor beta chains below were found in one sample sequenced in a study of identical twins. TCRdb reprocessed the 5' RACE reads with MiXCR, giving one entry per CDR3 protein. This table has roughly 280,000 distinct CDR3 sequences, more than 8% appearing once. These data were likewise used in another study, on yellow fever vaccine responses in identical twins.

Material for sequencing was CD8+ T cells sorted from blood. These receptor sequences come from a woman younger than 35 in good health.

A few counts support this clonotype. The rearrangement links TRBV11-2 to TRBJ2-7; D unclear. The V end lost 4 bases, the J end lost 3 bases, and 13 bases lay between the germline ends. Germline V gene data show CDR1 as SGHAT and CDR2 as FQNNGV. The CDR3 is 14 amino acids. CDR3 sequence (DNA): TGTGCCAGCAGCTCCGGATTCCAGGACTACGAGCAGTACTTC. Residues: CASSSGFQDYEQYF.

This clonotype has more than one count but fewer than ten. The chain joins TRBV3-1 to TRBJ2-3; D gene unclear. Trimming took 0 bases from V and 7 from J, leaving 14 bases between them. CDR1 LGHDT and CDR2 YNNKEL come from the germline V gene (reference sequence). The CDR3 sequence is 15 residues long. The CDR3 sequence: CASSQDLDPPNTQYF. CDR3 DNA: TGTGCCAGCAGCCAAGATTTGGACCCCCCGAATACGCAGTATTTT.

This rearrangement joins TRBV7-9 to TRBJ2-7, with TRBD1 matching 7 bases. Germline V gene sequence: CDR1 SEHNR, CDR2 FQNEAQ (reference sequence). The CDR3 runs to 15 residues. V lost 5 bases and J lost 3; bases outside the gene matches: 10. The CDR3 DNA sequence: TGTGCCAGCAGCCCCCCACAGGGGATCGACTACGAGCAGTACTTC. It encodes CASSPPQGIDYEQYF.

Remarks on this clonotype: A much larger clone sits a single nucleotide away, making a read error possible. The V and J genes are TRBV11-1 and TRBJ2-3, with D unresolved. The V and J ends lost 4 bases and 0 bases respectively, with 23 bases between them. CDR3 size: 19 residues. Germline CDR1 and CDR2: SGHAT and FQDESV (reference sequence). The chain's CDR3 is CASSSHPLTPDPSTDTQYF. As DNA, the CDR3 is TGTGCCAGCAGCTCACACCCACTAACGCCCGACCCTAGCACAGATACGCAGTATTTT.

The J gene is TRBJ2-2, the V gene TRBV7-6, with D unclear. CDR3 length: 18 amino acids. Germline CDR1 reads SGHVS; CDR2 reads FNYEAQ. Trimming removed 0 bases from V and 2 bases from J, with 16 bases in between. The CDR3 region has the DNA TGTGCCAGCAGCTTAGCTACGCGCAGTCTCCCCAACACCGGGGAGCTGTTTTTT. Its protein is CASSLATRSLPNTGELFF.

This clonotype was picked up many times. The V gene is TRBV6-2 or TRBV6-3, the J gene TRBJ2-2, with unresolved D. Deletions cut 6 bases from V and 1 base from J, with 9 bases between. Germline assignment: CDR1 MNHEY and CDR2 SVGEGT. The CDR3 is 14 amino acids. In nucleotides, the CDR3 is TGTGCCAGCAGGGAACTTATGAACACCGGGGAGCTGTTTTTT. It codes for CASRELMNTGELFF.